Sequencing of this T cell receptor (beta chain) was carried out in a study of CD8+ T cells in alopecia areata. The study, taken as a whole, reports: For patients receiving tofacitinib, scalp clonality and expanded CD8+ clones among the top 100 significantly decreased. Many expanded lesional clones persisted in scalp and blood during tofacitinib treatment. Scalp sequencing captures resident alphabeta T cells of normal skin too.

In the case of this clone: Antigen: not known.

Treatment here: oral pan-JAK inhibitor, 5-10 mg twice daily. PBMCs were stained for CD3, CD4 and CD8, and CD4+ and CD8+ T cells were sorted. cDNA reverse transcribed from extracted RNA served as the sequencing template. Sequenced by immunoSEQ multiplex PCR; TCRdb stores in-frame clones only, minus some. The table has approximately 150,000 clones, 55% to 75% seen once. The length of the CDR3 is 16 residues. CDR1 and CDR2 (germline): SGHDT, YYEEEE. J was trimmed by 4 bases and V by 0 bases; bases with no gene match: 6. Here the sequenced sample was CD4+ T cells sorted from blood, taken at week 24, from a patient treated with tofacitinib. The gene calls are TRBV5-6 and TRBJ2-1, with TRBD2 identical over 8 bases. This TCR derives from a human donor with alopecia areata. The CDR3 DNA sequence: TGTGCCAGCAGCTTGGCCGGCGGGGGGCTTTACAATGAGCAGTTCTTC. It translates to CASSLAGGGLYNEQFF.